This is a list of T cell receptor beta chains from one sample in a study of PD-L1 blockade in urothelial cancer. Data came from immunoSEQ multiplex PCR; TCRdb stores just in-frame clones and leaves some out. The sample consists of about 45,000 clones, around 80% of them appearing once. The source was PBMCs, collected around atezolizumab (anti-PD-L1) treatment. The origin of the receptors is a man aged 60-69 years with urothelial cancer. Each CDR3 is given with its conserved first and last residue. Fields, in order: V gene, clone size, J gene, CDR3 length, D gene, CDR3 DNA, CDR3 protein. The D gene is left open where the match is weak. Clone sizes are given selectively: once, few, many, or a class where the clone is expanded.

V gene: TRBV7-2; clone size: -; J gene: TRBJ2-5; CDR3 length: 16; D gene: TRBD2; CDR3 DNA: TGTGCCAGCAGCTCCCGCGCCAGCGGGAGAGGGGAGACCCAGTACTTC; CDR3 protein: CASSSRASGRGETQYF
V gene: TRBV28; clone size: few; J gene: TRBJ2-7; CDR3 length: 16; D gene: TRBD1; CDR3 DNA: TGTGCCAGCAGTTTAGGGACAGGGGGATCCTCCTACGAGCAGTACTTC; CDR3 protein: CASSLGTGGSSYEQYF
V gene: TRBV10-1; clone size: -; J gene: TRBJ2-3; CDR3 length: 16; D gene: TRBD2; CDR3 DNA: TGCGCCAGCAGTGAGTCCTTCAGCGGGGGCACAGATACGCAGTATTTT; CDR3 protein: CASSESFSGGTDTQYF
V gene: TRBV6-5; clone size: -; J gene: TRBJ2-5; CDR3 length: 15; D gene: TRBD1; CDR3 DNA: TGTGCCAGCAGTTTCACAGGGGGCGCTTTAGAGACCCAGTACTTC; CDR3 protein: CASSFTGGALETQYF
V gene: TRBV29-1; clone size: -; J gene: TRBJ1-1; CDR3 length: 11; D gene: -; CDR3 DNA: TGCAGCCTTGGGGCAATCACTGAAGCTTTCTTT; CDR3 protein: CSLGAITEAFF
V gene: TRBV2; clone size: -; J gene: TRBJ1-5; CDR3 length: 15; D gene: -; CDR3 DNA: TGTGCCAGCAGGAGAACTGGGGGGGGCAATCAGCCCCAGCATTTT; CDR3 protein: CASRRTGGGNQPQHF
V gene: TRBV13; clone size: -; J gene: TRBJ1-1; CDR3 length: 15; D gene: TRBD1; CDR3 DNA: TGTGCCAGCAGCTCAGAGACAGGGGTATTGACTGAAGCTTTCTTT; CDR3 protein: CASSSETGVLTEAFF
V gene: TRBV2; clone size: -; J gene: TRBJ1-1; CDR3 length: 13; D gene: -; CDR3 DNA: TGTGCCAGCAGTGAATGGAGAGGCACTGAAGCTTTCTTT; CDR3 protein: CASSEWRGTEAFF
V gene: TRBV7-9; clone size: -; J gene: TRBJ1-2; CDR3 length: 12; D gene: -; CDR3 DNA: TGTGCCAGTAGCTCCAGTAACTATGGCTACACCTTC; CDR3 protein: CASSSSNYGYTF
V gene: TRBV2; clone size: once; J gene: TRBJ2-3; CDR3 length: 13; D gene: -; CDR3 DNA: TGTGCCAGCAGTGGGGGGACAACAGATACGCAGTATTTT; CDR3 protein: CASSGGTTDTQYF
V gene: TRBV30; clone size: -; J gene: TRBJ2-3; CDR3 length: 15; D gene: -; CDR3 DNA: TGTGCCTGGAGTATTAGCGGCAGGGCTACAGATACGCAGTATTTT; CDR3 protein: CAWSISGRATDTQYF
V gene: TRBV29-1; clone size: -; J gene: TRBJ2-1; CDR3 length: 14; D gene: TRBD2; CDR3 DNA: TGCAGCGTTGAACGGCGGGAGGGATACAATGAGCAGTTCTTC; CDR3 protein: CSVERREGYNEQFF
V gene: TRBV6-6; clone size: -; J gene: TRBJ2-1; CDR3 length: 14; D gene: -; CDR3 DNA: TGTGCCGGATCTAAGGGGCCTGCTTACAATGAGCAGTTCTTC; CDR3 protein: CAGSKGPAYNEQFF
V gene: TRBV6-6; clone size: -; J gene: TRBJ2-6; CDR3 length: 16; D gene: -; CDR3 DNA: TGTGCCAGCAGCCGCGGACGGGGATCTGGGGCCAACGTCCTGACTTTC; CDR3 protein: CASSRGRGSGANVLTF
V gene: TRBV2; clone size: -; J gene: TRBJ2-2; CDR3 length: 15; D gene: -; CDR3 DNA: TGTGCCAGCAGTGGACCAGGGATTAACACCGGGGAGCTGTTTTTT; CDR3 protein: CASSGPGINTGELFF
V gene: TRBV7-7; clone size: -; J gene: TRBJ2-5; CDR3 length: 13; D gene: TRBD2; CDR3 DNA: TGTGCTAGCAGTCCCCCACTAGCGGGGAGCATGTACTTC; CDR3 protein: CASSPPLAGSMYF
V gene: TRBV29-1; clone size: -; J gene: TRBJ1-1; CDR3 length: 13; D gene: -; CDR3 DNA: TGCAGCGGGGGAACAGGAAGTTACACTGAAGCTTTCTTT; CDR3 protein: CSGGTGSYTEAFF
V gene: TRBV5-1; clone size: -; J gene: TRBJ1-6; CDR3 length: 13; D gene: TRBD1; CDR3 DNA: TGCGCCAGCAGCCCTACAGGGGTACCCCCCCTCCACTTT; CDR3 protein: CASSPTGVPPLHF
V gene: TRBV10-1; clone size: -; J gene: TRBJ2-3; CDR3 length: 16; D gene: TRBD2; CDR3 DNA: TGCGCCAGCAGTGATGAACTAGCGGGGGGCCAAGATACGCAGTATTTT; CDR3 protein: CASSDELAGGQDTQYF
V gene: TRBV19; clone size: once; J gene: TRBJ1-2; CDR3 length: 14; D gene: TRBD1; CDR3 DNA: TGTGCCAGTAATATGGACAGGGGGCGCCAAGGCTACACCTTC; CDR3 protein: CASNMDRGRQGYTF
V gene: TRBV4-2; clone size: -; J gene: TRBJ2-1; CDR3 length: 16; D gene: TRBD2; CDR3 DNA: TGTGCCAGCAGCCGTACGACTAGCGGGAGTAACAATGAGCAGTTCTTC; CDR3 protein: CASSRTTSGSNNEQFF
V gene: TRBV6-4; clone size: -; J gene: TRBJ2-1; CDR3 length: 15; D gene: TRBD2; CDR3 DNA: TGTGCCAGCAGTCTCACTAGCGGGTGGTACAATGAGCAGTTCTTC; CDR3 protein: CASSLTSGWYNEQFF
V gene: TRBV9; clone size: -; J gene: TRBJ2-1; CDR3 length: 15; D gene: -; CDR3 DNA: TGTGCCAGCAGCGTAGCACAGGGCTCCTACAATGAGCAGTTCTTC; CDR3 protein: CASSVAQGSYNEQFF
V gene: TRBV27; clone size: -; J gene: TRBJ2-7; CDR3 length: 16; D gene: -; CDR3 DNA: TGTGCCAGCAGCGCCTTATCTAGCTGGAGCTCCTACGAGCAGTACTTC; CDR3 protein: CASSALSSWSSYEQYF
V gene: TRBV25-1; clone size: -; J gene: TRBJ2-1; CDR3 length: 15; D gene: -; CDR3 DNA: TGTGCCAGCAGTGCCCACTCCTCTAGAGACAATGAGCAGTTCTTC; CDR3 protein: CASSAHSSRDNEQFF
V gene: TRBV2; clone size: -; J gene: TRBJ2-7; CDR3 length: 14; D gene: TRBD1; CDR3 DNA: TGTGCCAGCAGTCAAGACAGGGTCTCCTACGAGCAGTACTTC; CDR3 protein: CASSQDRVSYEQYF
V gene: TRBV5-5; clone size: -; J gene: TRBJ2-7; CDR3 length: 15; D gene: TRBD1; CDR3 DNA: TGTGCCAGCAGCCCGGGGACAGGGGGCCATTACGAGCAGTACTTC; CDR3 protein: CASSPGTGGHYEQYF
V gene: TRBV19; clone size: -; J gene: TRBJ1-1; CDR3 length: 15; D gene: -; CDR3 DNA: TGTGCCAGTAGTATTCAAGGGGGAGTGAACACTGAAGCTTTCTTT; CDR3 protein: CASSIQGGVNTEAFF
V gene: TRBV11-2; clone size: -; J gene: TRBJ1-3; CDR3 length: 17; D gene: -; CDR3 DNA: TGTGCCAGCAGCTTGACGCCTACAGGCCACTCTGGAAACACCATATATTTT; CDR3 protein: CASSLTPTGHSGNTIYF
V gene: TRBV7-2; clone size: -; J gene: TRBJ2-2; CDR3 length: 17; D gene: TRBD1; CDR3 DNA: TGTGCCAGCAGCTTACAGGGGGCCCTCATCTTCACCGGGGAGCTGTTTTTT; CDR3 protein: CASSLQGALIFTGELFF
V gene: TRBV29-1; clone size: -; J gene: TRBJ2-7; CDR3 length: 12; D gene: TRBD2; CDR3 DNA: TGCAGCGTCGGCGGGAGTACCTACGAGCAGTACTTC; CDR3 protein: CSVGGSTYEQYF
V gene: TRBV28; clone size: -; J gene: TRBJ2-7; CDR3 length: 16; D gene: TRBD2; CDR3 DNA: TGTGCCAGCAGTCCCCTTAGCGGGAGTCTGACCTACGAGCAGTACTTC; CDR3 protein: CASSPLSGSLTYEQYF
V gene: TRBV30; clone size: -; J gene: TRBJ1-1; CDR3 length: 14; D gene: TRBD1; CDR3 DNA: TGTGCCTGGAGTACCCTGACAGGGTTGGGGTTTGCTTTCTTT; CDR3 protein: CAWSTLTGLGFAFF
V gene: TRBV7-8; clone size: -; J gene: TRBJ2-6; CDR3 length: 18; D gene: -; CDR3 DNA: TGTGCCAGCAGCTTAGTGCGAATAAGCCACTCTGGGGCCAACGTCCTGACTTTC; CDR3 protein: CASSLVRISHSGANVLTF
V gene: TRBV19; clone size: -; J gene: TRBJ2-7; CDR3 length: 15; D gene: -; CDR3 DNA: TGTGCCAGTAGTATTGGAACGACAAATTACCGGGAGCAGTACTTC; CDR3 protein: CASSIGTTNYREQYF
V gene: TRBV2; clone size: -; J gene: TRBJ2-5; CDR3 length: 13; D gene: -; CDR3 DNA: TGTGCCAGCAGGGGAGACTCGGCTGGGTCCCAGTACTTC; CDR3 protein: CASRGDSAGSQYF
V gene: TRBV28; clone size: -; J gene: TRBJ2-2; CDR3 length: 15; D gene: TRBD1; CDR3 DNA: TGTGCCAGCAGTTTACCCGGGACAGGGACCGGGGAGCTGTTTTTT; CDR3 protein: CASSLPGTGTGELFF
V gene: TRBV29-1; clone size: few; J gene: TRBJ2-5; CDR3 length: 13; D gene: -; CDR3 DNA: TGCAGCGCTGAGCGGCCTCCCCAAGAGACCCAGTACTTC; CDR3 protein: CSAERPPQETQYF
V gene: TRBV7-2; clone size: -; J gene: TRBJ1-5; CDR3 length: 15; D gene: TRBD1; CDR3 DNA: TGTGCCAGCAGCACCGATGGACAGGGCAATCAGCCCCAGCATTTT; CDR3 protein: CASSTDGQGNQPQHF
V gene: TRBV10-2; clone size: -; J gene: TRBJ2-4; CDR3 length: 13; D gene: -; CDR3 DNA: TGCGCCAGCATGACTAGAGCCAAAAACATTCAGTACTTC; CDR3 protein: CASMTRAKNIQYF
V gene: TRBV11-3; clone size: -; J gene: TRBJ2-7; CDR3 length: 14; D gene: -; CDR3 DNA: TGTGCCAGCAGCCCCCAACAGGGTACCTACGAGCAGTACTTC; CDR3 protein: CASSPQQGTYEQYF